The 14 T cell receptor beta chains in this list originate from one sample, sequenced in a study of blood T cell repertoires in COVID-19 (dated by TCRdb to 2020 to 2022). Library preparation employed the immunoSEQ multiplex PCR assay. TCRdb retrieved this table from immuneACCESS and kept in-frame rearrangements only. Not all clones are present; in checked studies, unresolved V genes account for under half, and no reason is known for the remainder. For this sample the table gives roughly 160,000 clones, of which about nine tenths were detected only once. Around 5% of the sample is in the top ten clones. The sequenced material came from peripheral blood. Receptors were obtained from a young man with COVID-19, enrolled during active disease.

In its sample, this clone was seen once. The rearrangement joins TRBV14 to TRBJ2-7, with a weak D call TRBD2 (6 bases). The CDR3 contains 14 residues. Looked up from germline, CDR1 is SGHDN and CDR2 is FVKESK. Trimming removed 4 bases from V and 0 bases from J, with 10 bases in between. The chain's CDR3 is CASSRGTFSYEQYF. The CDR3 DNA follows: TGTGCCAGCAGCCGAGGGACTTTCTCCTACGAGCAGTACTTC.

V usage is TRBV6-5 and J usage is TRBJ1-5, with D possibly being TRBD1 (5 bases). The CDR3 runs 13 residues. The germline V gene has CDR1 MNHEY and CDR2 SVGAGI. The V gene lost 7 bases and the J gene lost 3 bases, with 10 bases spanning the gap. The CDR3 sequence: CASTRDFNQPQHF. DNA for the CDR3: TGTGCCAGCACCCGGGACTTCAATCAGCCCCAGCATTTT.

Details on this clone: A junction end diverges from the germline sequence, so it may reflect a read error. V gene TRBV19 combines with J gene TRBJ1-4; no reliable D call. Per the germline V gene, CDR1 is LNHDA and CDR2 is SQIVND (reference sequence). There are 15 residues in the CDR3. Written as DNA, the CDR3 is TGTGCCAGTAGTCGCCAAAGACATCTGAGTGAAAAACTGCTTTTT. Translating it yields CASSRQRHLSEKLLF. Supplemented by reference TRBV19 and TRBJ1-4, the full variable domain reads DGGITQSPKYLFRKEGQNVTLSCEQNLNHDAMYWYRQDPGQGLRLIYYSQIVNDFQKGDIAEGYSVSREKKESFPLTVTSAQKNPTAFYLCASSRQRHLSEKLLFGSGTQLSVL.

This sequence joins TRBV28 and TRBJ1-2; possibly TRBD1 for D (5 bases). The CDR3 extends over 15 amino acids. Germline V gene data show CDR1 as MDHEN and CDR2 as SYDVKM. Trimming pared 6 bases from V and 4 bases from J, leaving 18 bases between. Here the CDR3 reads CASRLDRGEGYGYTF. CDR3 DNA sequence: TGTGCCAGCAGACTAGACCGGGGGGAAGGCTATGGCTACACCTTC.

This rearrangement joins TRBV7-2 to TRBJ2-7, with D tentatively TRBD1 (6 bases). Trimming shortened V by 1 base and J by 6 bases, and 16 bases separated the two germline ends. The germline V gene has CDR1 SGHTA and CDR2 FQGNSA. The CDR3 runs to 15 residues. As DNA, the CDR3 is TGTGCCAGCAGCTTAGATAACGGCAGGGGACGCGAGCAGTACTTC. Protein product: CASSLDNGRGREQYF. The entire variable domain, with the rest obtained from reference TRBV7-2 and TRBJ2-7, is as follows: GAGVSQSPSNKVTEKGKDVELRCDPISGHTALYWYRQSLGQGLEFLIYFQGNSAPDKSGLPSDRFSAERTGGSVSTLTIQRTQQEDSAVYLCASSLDNGRGREQYFGPGTRLTVT.

The CDR3 sequence: CSARNRNEQYF. In nucleotides, the CDR3 is TGCAGTGCCCGTAACAGGAACGAGCAGTACTTC. V is TRBV20-1 and J is TRBJ2-7; the D gene is possibly TRBD1 (5 bases). Germline CDR1 and CDR2: DFQATT and SNEGSKA (reference sequence). V was cut by 6 bases and J by 5 bases, with 11 bases left in between. The CDR3 is 11 amino acids.

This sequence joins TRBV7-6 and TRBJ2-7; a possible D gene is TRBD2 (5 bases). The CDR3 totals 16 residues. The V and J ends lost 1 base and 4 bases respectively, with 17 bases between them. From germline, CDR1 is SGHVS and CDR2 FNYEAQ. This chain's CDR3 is CASSLEGGRAVYEQYF. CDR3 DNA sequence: TGTGCCAGCAGCTTAGAGGGCGGGCGGGCGGTTTACGAGCAGTACTTC.

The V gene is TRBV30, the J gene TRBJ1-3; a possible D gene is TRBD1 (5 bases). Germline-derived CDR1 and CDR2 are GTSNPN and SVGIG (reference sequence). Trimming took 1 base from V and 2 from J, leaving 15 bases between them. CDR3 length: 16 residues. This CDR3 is CAWSGPGRGTGNTIYF. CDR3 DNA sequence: TGTGCCTGGAGTGGCCCGGGGAGGGGTACTGGAAACACCATATATTTT.

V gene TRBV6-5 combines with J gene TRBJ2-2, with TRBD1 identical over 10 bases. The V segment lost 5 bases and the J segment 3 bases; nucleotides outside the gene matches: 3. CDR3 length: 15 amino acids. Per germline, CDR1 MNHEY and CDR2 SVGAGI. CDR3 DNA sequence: TGTGCCAGCAGTCACGGACAGGGGGACACCGGGGAGCTGTTTTTT. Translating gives CASSHGQGDTGELFF.

CDR3 loop: CSAPNRHEQFF. CDR3 nucleotides: TGCAGTGCACCTAACAGGCATGAGCAGTTCTTC. This rearrangement joins TRBV20-1 to TRBJ2-1, with a possible D match to TRBD1 (5 bases). Per germline, CDR1 DFQATT and CDR2 SNEGSKA (reference sequence). The CDR3 contains 11 residues. The germline V and J ends were trimmed by 6 bases and 8 bases, with 11 bases remaining between them.

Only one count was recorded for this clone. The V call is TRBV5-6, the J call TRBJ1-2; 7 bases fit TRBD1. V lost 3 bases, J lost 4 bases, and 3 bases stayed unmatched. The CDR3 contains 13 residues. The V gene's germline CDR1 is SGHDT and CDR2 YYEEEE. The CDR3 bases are TGTGCCAGCAGCTCCGCAGGGGGCTATGGCTACACCTTC. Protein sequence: CASSSAGGYGYTF. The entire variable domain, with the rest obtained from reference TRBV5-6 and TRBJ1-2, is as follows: DAGVTQSPTHLIKTRGQQVTLRCSPKSGHDTVSWYQQALGQGPQFIFQYYEEEERQRGNFPDRFSGHQFPNYSSELNVNALLLGDSALYLCASSSAGGYGYTFGSGTRLTVV.

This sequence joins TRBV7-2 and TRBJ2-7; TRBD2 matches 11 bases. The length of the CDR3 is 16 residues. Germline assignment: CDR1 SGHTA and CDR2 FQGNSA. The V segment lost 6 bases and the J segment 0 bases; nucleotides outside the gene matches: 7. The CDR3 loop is CASSSPTSGTSYEQYF. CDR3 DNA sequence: TGTGCCAGCAGTTCCCCGACTAGCGGGACCTCCTACGAGCAGTACTTC.

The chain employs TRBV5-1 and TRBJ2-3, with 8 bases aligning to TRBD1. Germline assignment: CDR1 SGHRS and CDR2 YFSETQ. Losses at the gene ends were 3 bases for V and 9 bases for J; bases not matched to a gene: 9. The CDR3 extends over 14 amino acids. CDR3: CASSWIDRGETQYF. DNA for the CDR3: TGCGCCAGCAGCTGGATAGACAGGGGCGAGACGCAGTATTTT.

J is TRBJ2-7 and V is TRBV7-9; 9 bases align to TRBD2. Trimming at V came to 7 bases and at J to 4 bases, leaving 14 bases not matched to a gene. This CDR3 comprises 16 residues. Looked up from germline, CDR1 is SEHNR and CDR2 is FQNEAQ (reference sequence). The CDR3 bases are TGTGCCAGCACCCCCCCCGGCGGTAGCGGGAGTTACGAGCAGTACTTC. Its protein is CASTPPGGSGSYEQYF.